The 18 T cell receptor beta chains presented below share a single source sample, sequenced in a study of shared clonotypes between healthy human individuals. This table comes from immunoSEQ multiplex PCR, and its TCRdb copy is limited to in-frame clones, with some not included. Among roughly 1 million clones listed, roughly 80% were seen once. Input material: memory CD4+ T cells sorted from blood. Subset here: CD45RA-negative fraction. The receptors here all came from a young man in good health.

The chain joins TRBV7-2 to TRBJ2-7; 11 bases match TRBD1. Looked up from germline, CDR1 is SGHTA and CDR2 is FQGNSA. This CDR3 is built from 15 residues. Trimming removed 5 bases from V and 2 bases from J; junction bases left unmatched: 5. CDR3 in amino acids: CASSRTGGGTYEQYF. CDR3 DNA sequence: TGTGCCAGCAGCCGGACAGGGGGCGGAACCTACGAGCAGTACTTC. Full variable domain (rest looked up from reference TRBV7-2 and TRBJ2-7): GAGVSQSPSNKVTEKGKDVELRCDPISGHTALYWYRQSLGQGLEFLIYFQGNSAPDKSGLPSDRFSAERTGGSVSTLTIQRTQQEDSAVYLCASSRTGGGTYEQYFGPGTRLTVT.

This clone turned up a few times. The rearrangement joins TRBV29-1 to TRBJ2-1; perhaps TRBD1 as D (5 bases). Germline CDR1 and CDR2: SQVTM and ANQGSEA. V lost 7 bases and J lost 10, with 11 bases in between. The CDR3 is made up of 10 amino acids. The CDR3 region is CSASQVEQFF. The CDR3 nucleotides are TGCAGCGCCTCACAGGTCGAGCAGTTCTTC.

This chain joins TRBV10-2 and TRBJ2-1; D may be TRBD2 (5 bases). Germline V gives CDR1 WSHSY, CDR2 SAAADI. The CDR3 spans 16 residues. The V and J ends lost 1 base and 0 bases respectively, with 10 bases between them. Here the CDR3 reads CASSELDFGSYNEQFF. CDR3 bases: TGCGCCAGCAGTGAGTTGGACTTCGGCTCCTACAATGAGCAGTTCTTC.

The rearrangement uses TRBV18 and TRBJ1-6; D perhaps matches TRBD1 (6 bases). This CDR3 has 17 amino acids. Germline V lookup: CDR1 KGHSH, CDR2 LQKENI. Trimming removed 4 bases at V and 3 bases at J, with 16 bases between. Written as DNA, the CDR3 is TGTGCCAGCTCACAGGCCGGACAGCTTAACTATAATTCACCCCTCCACTTT. It yields the protein CASSQAGQLNYNSPLHF.

The table lists this clone with many counts. The rearrangement uses TRBV4-3 and TRBJ2-7, with no clear D. This CDR3 spans 16 amino acids. V was clipped by 0 bases and J by 3 bases, with 15 bases between them. Looked up from germline, CDR1 is LGHNA and CDR2 is YSLEER. The CDR3 reads CASSQDAAAKLYEQYF. The CDR3 DNA reads as TGCGCCAGCAGCCAAGACGCCGCGGCAAAACTCTACGAGCAGTACTTC.

The rearrangement links TRBV7-9 to TRBJ1-4; D not resolved. This CDR3 is 15 amino acids long. Germline assignment: CDR1 SEHNR and CDR2 FQNEAQ (reference sequence). V lost 7 bases and J lost 4, with 16 bases in between. CDR3 nucleotide sequence: TGTGCCAGCAACTTTTCGTCGGGGTTTAATGAAAAACTGTTTTTT. This translates into CASNFSSGFNEKLFF.

The chain combines TRBV7-2 with TRBJ2-5, with 12 bases aligning to TRBD2. V lost 2 bases, J lost 5 bases, and 3 bases stayed unmatched. This CDR3 contains 15 residues. Germline lookup yields CDR1 SGHTA and CDR2 FQGNSA. The CDR3 here is CASSLLAGGWETQYF. The DNA for the CDR3 is TGTGCCAGCAGCTTACTAGCGGGAGGGTGGGAGACCCAGTACTTC.

The J gene is TRBJ1-2, the V gene TRBV30; tentative D call: TRBD1 (5 bases). The germline V gene has CDR1 GTSNPN and CDR2 SVGIG (reference sequence). This CDR3 region has 12 residues. The V end lost 4 bases, the J end lost 8 bases, and 14 bases lay between the germline ends. The CDR3 DNA sequence: TGTGCCTGGATGCGCAGGGTAGGAGGCTACACCTTC. As protein: CAWMRRVGGYTF.

The chain joins TRBV28 to TRBJ1-2, with D possibly matching TRBD1 (5 bases). Looked up from germline, CDR1 is MDHEN and CDR2 is SYDVKM. The CDR3 has 14 amino acids. Trimming took off 2 bases at V and 8 bases at J, with 15 bases between the two ends. The CDR3 region is CASSLSKGTEGYTF. DNA for the CDR3: TGTGCCAGCAGTTTAAGTAAGGGGACGGAGGGCTACACCTTC.

The V and J genes are TRBV30 and TRBJ1-3, with 10 nucleotides matching TRBD1. This CDR3 is built from 16 residues. The junction had 10 bases not matched to a gene; V was cut back by 5 bases and J by 3 bases. Germline CDR1 is GTSNPN and CDR2 is SVGIG (reference sequence). CDR3 sequence (DNA): TGTGCCTGGGACAGGGGGCTGGATGCGTTTGGAAACACCATATATTTT. This sequence encodes CAWDRGLDAFGNTIYF. Together with reference TRBV30 and TRBJ1-3, the CDR3 gives the full variable domain: SQTIHQWPATLVQPVGSPLSLECTVEGTSNPNLYWYRQAAGRGLQLLFYSVGIGQISSEVPQNLSASRPQDRQFILSSKKLLLSDSGFYLCAWDRGLDAFGNTIYFGEGSWLTVV.

This chain uses TRBV18 with TRBJ1-1; the match to TRBD1 covers 9 bases. Trimming took 4 bases from V and 4 from J; bases not matched to a gene: 7. The V gene's germline CDR1 is KGHSH and CDR2 LQKENI. This CDR3 comprises 15 residues. CDR3 protein: CASSLPGQGGTEAFF. The DNA of the CDR3 is TGTGCCAGCTCACTACCGGGACAGGGAGGCACTGAAGCTTTCTTT.

V gene TRBV4-3 combines with J gene TRBJ2-5; 8 bases fit TRBD1. The V gene end was trimmed by 4 bases and the J gene end by 5 bases; junction bases not matched to a gene: 9. CDR1 is LGHNA and CDR2 is YSLEER in the germline V gene. CDR3 length: 15 residues. As DNA, the CDR3 is TGCGCCAGCAGCCCGACAGGGGACACAGGGGAGACCCAGTACTTC. It yields the protein CASSPTGDTGETQYF.

The chain uses TRBV10-2 and TRBJ1-2; the D gene is possibly TRBD1 (5 bases). V gave up 10 bases and J gave up 1 base, with 16 bases separating them. Germline-derived CDR1 and CDR2 are WSHSY and SAAADI. The CDR3 is 14 amino acids. The CDR3: CATKGSTLNYGYTF. As DNA, the CDR3 is TGCGCCACCAAGGGGTCTACGCTTAACTATGGCTACACCTTC.

This CDR3 is CASSVAGLYQETQYF. The CDR3 DNA sequence: TGTGCCAGCAGCGTAGCTGGGCTGTACCAAGAGACCCAGTACTTC. The gene calls are TRBV9 and TRBJ2-5, with D unclear. There are 15 residues in the CDR3. Trimming took 0 bases from V and 0 from J, leaving 9 bases between them. The germline gives CDR1 SGDLS, CDR2 YYNGEE.

This chain connects TRBV6-1 to TRBJ1-3; 8 bases map to TRBD1. This CDR3 spans 14 amino acids. The germline V gene has CDR1 MNHNS and CDR2 SASEGT. J gave up 0 bases and V 7 bases, and 2 bases lay outside the gene matches. Here the CDR3 reads CASITGGSGNTIYF. CDR3 nucleotide sequence: TGTGCCAGCATTACAGGGGGCTCTGGAAACACCATATATTTT.

The gene calls are TRBV11-2 and TRBJ1-4; unclear D gene. Trimming stripped 5 bases from V and 8 bases from J, with 9 bases between. Germline values: CDR1 SGHAT, CDR2 FQNNGV. The CDR3 is 12 residues long. CDR3 protein: CASSHIGEKLFF. The DNA for the CDR3 is TGTGCCAGCAGCCATATCGGCGAAAAACTGTTTTTT.

The chain employs TRBV6-1 and TRBJ1-6; D unclear. V lost 2 bases to trimming and J lost 9 bases, with 11 bases between them. The germline CDR1 and CDR2 sequences are MNHNS and SASEGT. The CDR3 is made up of 14 amino acids. The DNA for the CDR3 is TGTGCCAGCAGTGAATTGAGGGCAGCTTCACCCCTCCACTTT. This encodes CASSELRAASPLHF.

In this sample, this clone turned up many times. The V and J genes are TRBV6-1 and TRBJ2-5; no clear D gene. The CDR3 runs 11 residues. V was cut by 4 bases and J by 2 bases, with 2 bases left in between. CDR1 and CDR2 (germline): MNHNS, SASEGT. CDR3 sequence: CASSVQETQYF. CDR3 sequence (DNA): TGTGCCAGCAGTGTGCAAGAGACCCAGTACTTC.